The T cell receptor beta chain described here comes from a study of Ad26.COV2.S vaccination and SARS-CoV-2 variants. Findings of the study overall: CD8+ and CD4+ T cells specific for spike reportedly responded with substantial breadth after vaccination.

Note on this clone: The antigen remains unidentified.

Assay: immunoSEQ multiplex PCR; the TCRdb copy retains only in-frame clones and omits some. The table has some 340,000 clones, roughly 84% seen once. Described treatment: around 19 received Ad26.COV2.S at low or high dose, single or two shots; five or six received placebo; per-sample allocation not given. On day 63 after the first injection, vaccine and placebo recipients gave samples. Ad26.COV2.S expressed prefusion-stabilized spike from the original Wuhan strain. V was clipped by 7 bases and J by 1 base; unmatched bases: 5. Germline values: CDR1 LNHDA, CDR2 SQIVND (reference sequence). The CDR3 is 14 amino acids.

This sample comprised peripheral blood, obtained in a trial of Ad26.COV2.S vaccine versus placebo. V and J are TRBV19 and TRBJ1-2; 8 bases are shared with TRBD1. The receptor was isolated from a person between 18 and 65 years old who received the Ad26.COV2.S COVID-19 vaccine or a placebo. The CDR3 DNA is TGTGCCAGTATGAACAGGGGGTTTAACTATGGCTACACCTTC. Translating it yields CASMNRGFNYGYTF.